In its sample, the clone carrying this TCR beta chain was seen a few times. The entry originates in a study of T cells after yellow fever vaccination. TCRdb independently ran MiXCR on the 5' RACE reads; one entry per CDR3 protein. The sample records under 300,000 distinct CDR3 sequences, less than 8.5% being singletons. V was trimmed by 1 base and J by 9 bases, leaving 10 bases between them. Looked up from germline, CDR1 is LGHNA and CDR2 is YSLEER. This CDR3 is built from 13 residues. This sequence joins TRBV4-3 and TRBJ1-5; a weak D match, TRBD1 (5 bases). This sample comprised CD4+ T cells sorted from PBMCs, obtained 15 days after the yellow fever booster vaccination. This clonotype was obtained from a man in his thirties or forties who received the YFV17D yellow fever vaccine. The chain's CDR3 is CASSQVGGGPQHF. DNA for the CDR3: TGCGCCAGCAGCCAAGTTGGGGGGGGGCCCCAGCATTTT.